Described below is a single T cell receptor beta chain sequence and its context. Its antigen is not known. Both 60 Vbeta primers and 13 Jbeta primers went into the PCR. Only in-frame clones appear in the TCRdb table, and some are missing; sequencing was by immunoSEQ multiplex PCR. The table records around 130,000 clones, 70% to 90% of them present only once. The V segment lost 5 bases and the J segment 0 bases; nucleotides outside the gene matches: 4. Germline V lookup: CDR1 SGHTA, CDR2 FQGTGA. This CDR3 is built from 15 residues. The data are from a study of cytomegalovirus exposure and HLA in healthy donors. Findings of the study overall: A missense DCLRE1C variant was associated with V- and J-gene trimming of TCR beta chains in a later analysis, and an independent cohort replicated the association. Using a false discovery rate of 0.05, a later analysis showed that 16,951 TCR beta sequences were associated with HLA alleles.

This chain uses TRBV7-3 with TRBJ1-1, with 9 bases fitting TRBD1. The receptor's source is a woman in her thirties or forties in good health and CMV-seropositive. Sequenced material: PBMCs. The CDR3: CASSAGTGMNTEAFF. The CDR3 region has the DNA TGTGCCAGCAGCGCCGGGACAGGGATGAACACTGAAGCTTTCTTT.